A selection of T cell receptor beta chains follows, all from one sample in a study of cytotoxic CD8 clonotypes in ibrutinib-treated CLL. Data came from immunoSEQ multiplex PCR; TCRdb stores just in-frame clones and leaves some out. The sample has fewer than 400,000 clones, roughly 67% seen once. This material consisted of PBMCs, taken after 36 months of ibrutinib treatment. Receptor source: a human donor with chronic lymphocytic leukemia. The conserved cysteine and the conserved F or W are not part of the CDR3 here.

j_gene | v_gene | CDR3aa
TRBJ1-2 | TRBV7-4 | ASGLITEGGHNYGYT
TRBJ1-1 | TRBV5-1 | ASTLGGGNTEAF
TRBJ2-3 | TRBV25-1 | ASRRGDTQY
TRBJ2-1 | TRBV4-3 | ASSQAQEVYNEQF
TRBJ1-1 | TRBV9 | ASSVGADMNTEAF
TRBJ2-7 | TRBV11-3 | ASSLSLESPEQY
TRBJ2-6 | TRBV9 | ASSVGSSGANVLT
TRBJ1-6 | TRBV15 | ATSRARYNSPLH
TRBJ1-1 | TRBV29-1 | SVEVRGARTEAF
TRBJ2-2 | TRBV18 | ASSPTKWDRGSGELF
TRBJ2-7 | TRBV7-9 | ASSSSGAIYEQY
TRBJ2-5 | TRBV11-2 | ASSLSPGGATRETQY
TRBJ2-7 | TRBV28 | ASSPYRNRAYEQY
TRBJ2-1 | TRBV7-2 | ASSLGRILAREQF
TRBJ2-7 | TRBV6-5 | ASSYGSLGSEQY
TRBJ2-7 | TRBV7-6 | ASSTGREQY
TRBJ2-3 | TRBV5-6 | ASSSRTSGSTDTQY
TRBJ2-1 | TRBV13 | ASSIHPGLAGVDNEQF
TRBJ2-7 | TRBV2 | ASSGQFYEQY
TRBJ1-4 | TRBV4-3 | ASSQDRIRGNEKLF
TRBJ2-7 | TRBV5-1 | ASSTGQRYIRVQY
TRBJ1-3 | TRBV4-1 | ASSQGTGGSGNTIY